This T cell receptor (beta chain) appears in the sequencing data of a study of blood T cell repertoires in COVID-19. Per the study methods: Amplifying reference gene primers gave estimates of nucleated cell counts. Generated by immunoSEQ multiplex PCR, the TCRdb table keeps only in-frame clones and is missing some. V, J and clone size are those of that table, while D and trimming were read from the DNA. The sample holds 150,000 to 200,000 clones, more than 75% seen once. Germline loops: CDR1 MNHEY, CDR2 SMNVEV (reference sequence). Losses at the gene ends were 4 bases for V and 2 bases for J; bases not matched to a gene: 12. This CDR3 spans 18 amino acids.

The chain carries TRBV27 and TRBJ1-5; 9 bases are shared with TRBD1. Sequenced: peripheral blood. This TCR derives from a man aged 55 to 69 with active or convalescent COVID-19. The chain's CDR3 is CASSSRPLDRGGNQPQHF. Here the CDR3 DNA reads TGTGCCAGCAGTTCCAGACCCCTCGACAGGGGGGGCAATCAGCCCCAGCATTTT.